A few counts support the clone carrying this TCR beta chain. Its target is not known. This CDR3 is built from 14 residues. V lost 7 bases, J lost 8 bases, and 17 bases lay in between. This specimen belongs to a study of T cell repertoires in cytomegalovirus infection. Study context: Matching HLA type and CMV infection were both indicated by public TCR beta signatures. Whole-study findings and limits: The cumulative frequency of public TCR beta families identified carriers of CMV plus the relevant HLA. The ex vivo response showed dominance by HLA-C-restricted CMV-specific TCR beta clonotypes.

TCRdb re-called the reads through MiXCR, storing one row per CDR3 protein. The data contain about 400,000 distinct CDR3 sequences, about a sixth of them singletons. This receptor was taken from a human donor in good health (CMV status not recorded). Some clones in this sample may be carry-over from other donors' samples. The sequenced sample was PBMCs. The chain employs TRBV12-3 or TRBV12-4 and TRBJ1-4; D might be TRBD1 (6 bases). The CDR3 DNA is TGTGCCAGCACCGGGGGGGGGCCTCAGGAAAAACTGTTTTTT. Its protein product is CASTGGGPQEKLFF.